This T cell receptor beta chain appears in the sequencing data of a study of CD8+ T cells in alopecia areata. Of note for this clone: The target antigen is unknown.

The CDR3 extends over 15 amino acids. The ends were cut back, 0 bases at V and 9 bases at J, with 16 bases in the middle. Germline V gene lookup returns CDR1 SGHDT and CDR2 YYEEEE. Whole-study findings and limits: The study also sequences resident alphabeta T cells of normal skin in scalp samples. Sharing of TCRs across patients appeared less clear than in mice, possibly for HLA-related reasons. Relative to normal scalp, lesional scalp, especially alopecia totalis/universalis, showed higher clonality.

Sequencing relied on a cDNA template that was reverse transcribed from extracted RNA. Assay: immunoSEQ multiplex PCR; the TCRdb copy retains only in-frame clones and omits some. Found here are roughly 150,000 clones, 45% to 60% of them singletons; the top ten hold around 5%. The sequencing input was CD4+ T cells sorted from blood. The chain employs TRBV5-6 and TRBJ2-4; D gene ambiguous. This clonotype was obtained from a human donor in good health. The CDR3 is CASSLDPPPAGIQYF. The DNA for the CDR3 is TGTGCCAGCAGCTTGGACCCCCCCCCAGCCGGCATTCAGTACTTC. Together with reference TRBV5-6 and TRBJ2-4, the CDR3 gives the full variable domain: DAGVTQSPTHLIKTRGQQVTLRCSPKSGHDTVSWYQQALGQGPQFIFQYYEEEERQRGNFPDRFSGHQFPNYSSELNVNALLLGDSALYLCASSLDPPPAGIQYFGAGTRLSVL.